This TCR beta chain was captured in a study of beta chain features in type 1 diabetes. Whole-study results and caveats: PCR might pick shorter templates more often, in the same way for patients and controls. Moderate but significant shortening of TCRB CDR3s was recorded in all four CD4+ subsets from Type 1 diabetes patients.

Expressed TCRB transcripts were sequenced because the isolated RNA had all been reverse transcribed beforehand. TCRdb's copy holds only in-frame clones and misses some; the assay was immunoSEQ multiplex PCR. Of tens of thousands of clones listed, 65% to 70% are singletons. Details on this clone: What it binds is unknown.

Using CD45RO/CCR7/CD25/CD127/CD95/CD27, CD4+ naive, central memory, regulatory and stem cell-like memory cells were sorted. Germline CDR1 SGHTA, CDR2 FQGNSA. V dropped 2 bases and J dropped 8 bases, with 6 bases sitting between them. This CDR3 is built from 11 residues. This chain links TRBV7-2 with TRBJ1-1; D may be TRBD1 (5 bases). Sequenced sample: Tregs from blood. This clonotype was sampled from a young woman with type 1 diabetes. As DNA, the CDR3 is TGTGCCAGCAGCTTATGGACAGAAGCTTTCTTT. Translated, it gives CASSLWTEAFF.